Presented here are 7 T cell receptor beta chains from one specimen sequenced in a study of cytomegalovirus exposure and HLA in healthy donors. The PCR employed 60 Vbeta primers together with 13 Jbeta primers. This table comes from immunoSEQ multiplex PCR, and its TCRdb copy is limited to in-frame clones, with some not included. The sample lists about 70,000 clones; about 74% were seen once. Sequencing was done on a sample of PBMCs. These TCRs come from a human donor in good health.

V and J are TRBV30 and TRBJ1-2, with 7 bases matching TRBD1. The CDR3 is 16 residues long. The germline V gene encodes CDR1 GTSNPN and CDR2 SVGIG (reference sequence). Germline trimming cut 0 bases from V and 7 bases from J; bases unmatched to any gene: 14. In DNA, the CDR3 is TGTGCCTGGAGTGTACGGGACAGCTGGTACGCCTTTGGCTACACCTTC. Amino acids: CAWSVRDSWYAFGYTF.

This clone was seen more than once but under ten times. J is TRBJ2-3 and V is TRBV6-5; D gene ambiguous. This CDR3 region has 14 residues. With 0 bases removed from V and 2 bases from J, the gap between germline ends came to 6 bases. Germline CDR1 MNHEY, CDR2 SVGAGI. In DNA form, the CDR3 reads TGTGCCAGCAGTTACTCGAGTTCCACAGATACGCAGTATTTT. This encodes CASSYSSSTDTQYF.

The chain uses TRBV19 and TRBJ2-2, with D perhaps matching TRBD2 (6 bases). CDR1 is LNHDA and CDR2 is SQIVND in the germline V gene (reference sequence). The CDR3 runs 15 residues. Deletions cut 3 bases from V and 6 bases from J, with 14 bases between. The CDR3 region is CASSMFREISGELFF. DNA of the CDR3: TGTGCCAGTAGTATGTTTCGGGAGATATCCGGGGAGCTGTTTTTT.

V usage is TRBV28 and J usage is TRBJ2-7; 8 bases match TRBD2. This CDR3 is built from 15 residues. Per the germline V gene, CDR1 is MDHEN and CDR2 is SYDVKM. J was trimmed by 0 bases and V by 7 bases; bases with no gene match: 8. The CDR3 loop reads CASTSGGLISYEQYF. DNA for the CDR3: TGTGCCAGCACCTCGGGGGGGCTTATCTCCTACGAGCAGTACTTC.

This clone showed up just a few times. The V call is TRBV30, the J call TRBJ2-7; TRBD1 might be the D (5 bases). Germline V CDR1 and CDR2: GTSNPN, SVGIG (reference sequence). The CDR3 totals 16 residues. V lost 2 bases and J 4 bases, leaving 21 bases between the germline ends. For the CDR3, the DNA is TGTGCCTGGAGTCCGACGCGTAGTAGGGGATCGTACGAGCAGTACTTC. It is translated as CAWSPTRSRGSYEQYF. The full variable domain, completed using reference TRBV30 and TRBJ2-7, is SQTIHQWPATLVQPVGSPLSLECTVEGTSNPNLYWYRQAAGRGLQLLFYSVGIGQISSEVPQNLSASRPQDRQFILSSKKLLLSDSGFYLCAWSPTRSRGSYEQYFGPGTRLTVT.

The J gene is TRBJ2-7, the V gene TRBV6-5, with 7 bases identical to TRBD1. With V trimmed by 0 bases and J by 7 bases, 3 bases remained unmatched. The germline gives CDR1 MNHEY, CDR2 SVGAGI. This CDR3 has 13 residues. The CDR3: CASSYSRGQEQYF. The DNA of the CDR3 is TGTGCCAGCAGTTACTCGAGGGGGCAAGAGCAGTACTTC.

The chain links TRBV27 to TRBJ2-2; D may be TRBD1 (6 bases). The V gene lost 3 bases and the J gene lost 0 bases, with 17 bases spanning the gap. Germline lookup yields CDR1 MNHEY and CDR2 SMNVEV (reference sequence). The CDR3 is 18 residues long. The DNA for the CDR3 is TGTGCCAGCAGTTTTCAGGGGTACATGATAACGAACACCGGGGAGCTGTTTTTT. Translated, it gives CASSFQGYMITNTGELFF.